This T cell receptor (beta chain) originates from a study of spatial heterogeneity in lung cancer. The time point was: sample taken at primary tumor resection. No cells were sorted before sequencing. The whole RNA sequenced was extracted from tumor, nontumor lung or frozen PBMC. Every TCR cDNA molecule bore a unique molecular identifier. TCRdb independently ran MiXCR on the 5' RACE reads; one entry per CDR3 protein. The profile shows under 15,000 distinct CDR3 sequences, 4% to 6% of them singletons. General study findings and limits: Tallies of expanded TCRs, which were sorted into ubiquitous and regional groups, correlated with counts of ubiquitous and regional nonsynonymous mutations, respectively. Mutation tallies in tumors tracked expanded intratumoral alpha and beta TCR counts.

The sample holds many counts of this clonotype. The antigen remains undetermined. This sequence originates from a male donor with early-stage non-small cell lung cancer. The material was lung tumor tissue, obtained at surgery.

The CDR3 sequence: CSARSGWNQPQHF. CDR3 DNA sequence: TGCAGTGCTAGATCTGGGTGGAATCAGCCCCAGCATTTT. V usage is TRBV20-1 and J usage is TRBJ1-5; D is uncertain. V lost 2 bases and J 4 bases, leaving 9 bases between the germline ends. In germline, CDR1 is DFQATT, CDR2 SNEGSKA (reference sequence). This CDR3 spans 13 amino acids.